This TCR beta chain stems from a study of blood T cell repertoires in COVID-19. About the research overall: Some COVID-19 samples were acute and others convalescent; all came from the United States, Italy and Spain. Sources were T cells, B-cell-depleted T cells, or PBMCs; the material itself was cDNA or gDNA.

CDR1 and CDR2 from the germline V gene are SGHTA and FQGNSA. V lost 1 base and J lost 4, with 13 bases in between. The CDR3 loop spans 16 amino acids. Clinical history as reported by participants underpinned cohort assignment. Using immunoSEQ multiplex PCR, the repertoire was profiled, and TCRdb retains in-frame clones only, with some absent. The sample includes around 300,000 clones, about 83% of them seen just once. The TCR sequence derives from a woman aged 40 to 50 who had recovered from COVID-19. V is TRBV7-2 and J is TRBJ2-2; D perhaps matches TRBD1 (5 bases). Sequences were obtained from PBMCs or T cells enriched from blood (not recorded which). As DNA, the CDR3 is TGTGCCAGCAGCTTAGAGTCTGGGGCGAGCACCGGGGAGCTGTTTTTT. Translation gives CASSLESGASTGELFF.